This T cell receptor beta chain was recorded in a study of PD-L1 blockade in urothelial cancer. Study details: The number of prior chemotherapy regimens per patient was 0 to 3.

This CDR3 is 14 amino acids long. Germline V gene data show CDR1 as LGHNA and CDR2 as YNFKEQ. V lost 6 bases and J lost 2, with 11 bases in between. The protocol was immunoSEQ multiplex PCR, while the TCRdb copy is restricted to in-frame clones and leaves out a portion. The table shows approximately 100,000 clones, with roughly nine tenths occurring only once. The chain has TRBV4-2 and TRBJ1-3, with D possibly being TRBD1 (6 bases). The sequence was collected from a woman of 80 years or more with urothelial cancer. Specimen: PBMCs, collected around atezolizumab (anti-PD-L1) treatment. Written as DNA, the CDR3 is TGTGCCAGCAGTCCGGACAGTGCTGGAAACACCATATATTTT. Residues: CASSPDSAGNTIYF.